Below, 13 T cell receptor beta chains from the same sample are listed, as sequenced in a study of T cell responses to AZD1222 COVID-19 vaccine. The assay was immunoSEQ multiplex PCR, and TCRdb's table has in-frame clones only and misses some. The data show 150,000 or so clones, with 80% to 90% seen just once and around 7.8% held by the top ten. This specimen consisted of peripheral blood, obtained on day 0 of AZD1222 vaccination. These receptors were obtained from an adult in good health.

The chain's CDR3 is CASSLYQEVRQPQHF. CDR3 coding DNA: TGTGCCAGCAGCTTGTACCAGGAGGTCCGTCAGCCCCAGCATTTT. V usage is TRBV5-6 and J usage is TRBJ1-5; D gene unclear. Germline lookup yields CDR1 SGHDT and CDR2 YYEEEE. The CDR3 extends over 15 amino acids. The ends were cut back, 1 base at V and 6 bases at J, with 14 bases in the middle.

The genes are TRBV16 and TRBJ1-2; D is possibly TRBD1 (6 bases). CDR3 size: 15 residues. Trimming shortened V by 2 bases and J by 7 bases, and 17 bases separated the two germline ends. Per the germline V gene, CDR1 is KGHSY and CDR2 is FQNENV. The CDR3 loop reads CASSQDRPLLRGYTF. CDR3 coding DNA: TGTGCCAGCAGCCAAGACAGGCCTCTCTTGCGTGGCTACACCTTC. Full variable domain (outside the CDR3, taken from reference TRBV16 and TRBJ1-2): GEEVAQTPKHLVRGEGQKAKLYCAPIKGHSYVFWYQQVLKNEFKFLISFQNENVFDETGMPKERFSAKCLPNSPCSLEIQATKLEDSAVYFCASSQDRPLLRGYTFGSGTRLTVV.

The rearrangement links TRBV28 to TRBJ1-2; possible D gene TRBD1, 5 bases. The CDR3 runs 12 residues. The germline CDR1 and CDR2 sequences are MDHEN and SYDVKM. Between the trimmed V and J ends, which lost 0 bases and 8 bases, there was a span of 7 bases. The CDR3 spells CASSLWGEGYTF. CDR3 nucleotide sequence: TGTGCCAGCAGTTTATGGGGGGAGGGCTACACCTTC.

The chain employs TRBV30 and TRBJ1-2, with D maybe TRBD1 (5 bases). CDR3 length: 13 residues. Trimming shortened V by 5 bases and J by 8 bases, and 18 bases separated the two germline ends. Looked up from germline, CDR1 is GTSNPN and CDR2 is SVGIG (reference sequence). The CDR3 protein is CAWAELGVEGYTF. The CDR3 coding sequence is TGTGCCTGGGCCGAATTGGGGGTCGAAGGCTACACCTTC.

This chain connects TRBV3-1 (or the pseudogene TRBV3-2) to TRBJ1-4, with D possibly being TRBD1 (5 bases). The length of the CDR3 is 15 residues. Germline V gives CDR1 LGHDT, CDR2 YNNKEL (reference sequence). V dropped 6 bases and J dropped 7 bases, with 18 bases sitting between them. CDR3 region: CASSPTIGRAEKLFF. CDR3 DNA sequence: TGTGCCAGCAGTCCTACTATCGGCAGGGCTGAAAAACTGTTTTTT.

V usage is TRBV25-1 and J usage is TRBJ1-2; the D is unclear. The CDR3 runs to 11 residues. The germline V gene has CDR1 MGHDK and CDR2 SYGVNS. The V and J ends lost 11 bases and 2 bases respectively, with 9 bases between them. This chain's CDR3 is CAVYWNYGYTF. CDR3 DNA sequence: TGTGCCGTGTATTGGAACTATGGCTACACCTTC.

The chain recombines TRBV6-1 with TRBJ1-2, with D tentatively TRBD1 (5 bases). This CDR3 spans 15 amino acids. Germline CDR1 is MNHNS and CDR2 is SASEGT. The V gene lost 3 bases and the J gene lost 4 bases, with 15 bases spanning the gap. CDR3 loop: CASSDTVGGGYGYTF. The CDR3, as DNA: TGTGCCAGCAGTGACACGGTTGGGGGGGGCTATGGCTACACCTTC.

This clone was detected only once. This sequence joins TRBV5-6 and TRBJ2-1; no firm D call. There are 13 residues in the CDR3. The V end was cut by 1 base, the J end by 3 bases, with 5 bases between. In germline, CDR1 is SGHDT, CDR2 YYEEEE. The CDR3 protein is CASSLSNYNEQFF. For the CDR3, the DNA is TGTGCCAGCAGCTTGTCCAACTACAATGAGCAGTTCTTC.

V and J are TRBV3-1 (or the pseudogene TRBV3-2) and TRBJ2-2; weak D call: TRBD1 (6 bases). The CDR3 is 14 amino acids. The V gene lost 7 bases and the J gene lost 4 bases, with 13 bases spanning the gap. The germline gives CDR1 LGHDT, CDR2 YNNKEL (reference sequence). The CDR3 DNA reads TGTGCCAGCACCAGGGGAGAGGGCACCGGGGAGCTGTTTTTT. As protein: CASTRGEGTGELFF.

The chain is built from TRBV19 and TRBJ1-5, with 7 bases identical to TRBD1. Germline lookup yields CDR1 LNHDA and CDR2 SQIVND (reference sequence). V lost 4 bases, J lost 7 bases, and 7 bases stayed unmatched. This CDR3 has 14 residues. The CDR3 bases are TGTGCCAGTAGTAATTGGGGCAGGGGGCAGCCCCAGCATTTT. Its translation is CASSNWGRGQPQHF.

This chain links TRBV4-1 with TRBJ1-1, with 9 bases matching TRBD1. The germline V gene has CDR1 MGHRA and CDR2 YSYEKL. After removal of 4 bases from V and 2 bases from J, the junction contained 2 bases not matched to a gene. The length of the CDR3 is 14 residues. CDR3 DNA: TGCGCCAGCAGCCCGGGACAGGGAAACACTGAAGCTTTCTTT. Its protein is CASSPGQGNTEAFF.

This chain joins TRBV10-3 and TRBJ2-7, with a weak D call TRBD2 (6 bases). This CDR3 has 14 residues. The V end lost 7 bases, the J end lost 6 bases, and 19 bases lay between the germline ends. Germline V CDR1 and CDR2: ENHRY, SYGVKD. The DNA of the CDR3 is TGTGCCATCACCCCGACTAGTGAGTCGGCCGAGCAGTACTTC. Translated, it gives CAITPTSESAEQYF.

The chain links TRBV5-8 to TRBJ1-1, with TRBD1 matching over 8 bases. V shed 0 bases and J 6 bases; nucleotides not matched to a gene: 4. CDR1 SGHTS and CDR2 YDEGEE come from the germline V gene. The CDR3 is made up of 14 amino acids. In nucleotides, the CDR3 is TGTGCCAGCAGCTTGGGACAGGGGTGGGCTGAAGCTTTCTTT. It encodes CASSLGQGWAEAFF.